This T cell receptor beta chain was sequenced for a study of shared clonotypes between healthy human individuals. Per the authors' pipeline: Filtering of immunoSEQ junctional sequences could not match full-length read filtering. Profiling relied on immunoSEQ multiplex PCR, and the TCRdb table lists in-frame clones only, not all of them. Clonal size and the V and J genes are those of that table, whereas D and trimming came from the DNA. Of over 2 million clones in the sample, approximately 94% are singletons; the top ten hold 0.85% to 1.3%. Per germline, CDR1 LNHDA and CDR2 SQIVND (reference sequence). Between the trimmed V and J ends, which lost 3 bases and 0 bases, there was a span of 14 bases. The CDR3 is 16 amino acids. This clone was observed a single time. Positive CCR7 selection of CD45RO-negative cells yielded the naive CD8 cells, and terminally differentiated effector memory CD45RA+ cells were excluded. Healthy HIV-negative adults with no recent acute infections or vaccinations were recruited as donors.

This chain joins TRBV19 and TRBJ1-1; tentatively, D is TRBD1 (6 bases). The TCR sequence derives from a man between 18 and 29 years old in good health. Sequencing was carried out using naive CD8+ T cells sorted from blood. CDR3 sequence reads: CASSMYSGALNTEAFF. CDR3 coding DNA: TGTGCCAGTAGTATGTACTCGGGGGCGCTGAACACTGAAGCTTTCTTT. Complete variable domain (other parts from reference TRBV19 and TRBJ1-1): DGGITQSPKYLFRKEGQNVTLSCEQNLNHDAMYWYRQDPGQGLRLIYYSQIVNDFQKGDIAEGYSVSREKKESFPLTVTSAQKNPTAFYLCASSMYSGALNTEAFFGQGTRLTVV.